This is a list of T cell receptor beta chains from one sample in a study of cytomegalovirus exposure and HLA in healthy donors. Profiling relied on immunoSEQ multiplex PCR, and the TCRdb table lists in-frame clones only, not all of them. The table lists about 84,000 clones, 55% to 65% of them singletons. Specimen: PBMCs. The receptors were sampled from a woman in her thirties or forties in good health and CMV-seropositive. CDR3s include the opening cysteine and the closing phenylalanine or tryptophan. D genes are given only for firm matches. Size is omitted from some rows. Given values are once, few, many or a class for expanded clones.

D gene: -
clone size: many
J gene: TRBJ1-4
V gene: TRBV5-1
CDR3 DNA: TGCGCCAGCAGCTGGCGGGGGACGGATGAAAAACTGTTTTTT
CDR3 protein: CASSWRGTDEKLFF

D gene: TRBD2
clone size: -
J gene: TRBJ2-2
V gene: TRBV5-1
CDR3 DNA: TGCGCCAGCAGCTTGGAGCTAGCGGGAGTCACCGGGGAGCTGTTTTTT
CDR3 protein: CASSLELAGVTGELFF

D gene: TRBD2
clone size: -
J gene: TRBJ2-3
V gene: TRBV9
CDR3 DNA: TGTGCCAGCAGCGTAGTAGGACTAGCGGGAGACATCGCAGATACGCAGTATTTT
CDR3 protein: CASSVVGLAGDIADTQYF

D gene: TRBD1
clone size: few
J gene: TRBJ1-6
V gene: TRBV29-1
CDR3 DNA: TGCAGCGCCCGAGGGGACAGTTCTAATTCACCCCTCCACTTT
CDR3 protein: CSARGDSSNSPLHF

D gene: -
clone size: -
J gene: TRBJ2-5
V gene: TRBV7-9
CDR3 DNA: TGTGCCAGCAGCTTTAATGCGGGAGAGACCCAGTACTTC
CDR3 protein: CASSFNAGETQYF

D gene: TRBD1
clone size: -
J gene: TRBJ1-2
V gene: TRBV6-6
CDR3 DNA: TGTGCCAGCAGTTACTCGCAGGGGGCGCACTATGGCTACACCTTC
CDR3 protein: CASSYSQGAHYGYTF

D gene: -
clone size: -
J gene: TRBJ2-1
V gene: TRBV9
CDR3 DNA: TGTGCCAGCAGCGCCCCAGTCGGGACTCAGAATGAGCAGTTCTTC
CDR3 protein: CASSAPVGTQNEQFF

D gene: -
clone size: -
J gene: TRBJ2-5
V gene: TRBV7-9
CDR3 DNA: TGTGCCAGCAGCTCCACAACCGCGGGGGCTGAAGGAGAGACCCAGTACTTC
CDR3 protein: CASSSTTAGAEGETQYF

D gene: -
clone size: -
J gene: TRBJ2-3
V gene: TRBV28
CDR3 DNA: TGTGCCGCGGCGGGTTCCACGAGCACAGATACGCAGTATTTT
CDR3 protein: CAAAGSTSTDTQYF

D gene: -
clone size: -
J gene: TRBJ1-1
V gene: TRBV7-9
CDR3 DNA: TGTGCCAGCAGCTTAGTGATACAGGGAACTGAAGCTTTCTTT
CDR3 protein: CASSLVIQGTEAFF

D gene: -
clone size: -
J gene: TRBJ2-7
V gene: TRBV7-9
CDR3 DNA: TGTGCCAGCAGCTTATCCCCCCGCGAGCAGTACTTC
CDR3 protein: CASSLSPREQYF

D gene: -
clone size: -
J gene: TRBJ2-7
V gene: TRBV28
CDR3 DNA: TGTGCCAGCAGTATCAGCAGGGTATACTCCTACGAGCAGTACTTC
CDR3 protein: CASSISRVYSYEQYF

D gene: -
clone size: -
J gene: TRBJ2-1
V gene: TRBV19
CDR3 DNA: TGTGCCAGTAGTAGACTAGATTGGGATGAGCAGTTCTTC
CDR3 protein: CASSRLDWDEQFF

D gene: TRBD2
clone size: -
J gene: TRBJ2-1
V gene: TRBV7-2
CDR3 DNA: TGTGCCAGCAGCTTGGCCAGCGGGACCTTGAATGAGCAGTTCTTC
CDR3 protein: CASSLASGTLNEQFF

D gene: -
clone size: few
J gene: TRBJ1-5
V gene: TRBV27
CDR3 DNA: TGTGCCAGCAGAGCTTTATCTAATCAGCCCCAGCATTTT
CDR3 protein: CASRALSNQPQHF

D gene: TRBD1
clone size: -
J gene: TRBJ1-5
V gene: TRBV27
CDR3 DNA: TGTGCCAGCAGTCAAGGACAGGGTAATCAGCCCCAGCATTTT
CDR3 protein: CASSQGQGNQPQHF

D gene: TRBD1
clone size: -
J gene: TRBJ1-1
V gene: TRBV30
CDR3 DNA: TGTGCCTGGAGCGCACAGGGGGGCACTGAAGCTTTCTTT
CDR3 protein: CAWSAQGGTEAFF

D gene: -
clone size: -
J gene: TRBJ2-7
V gene: TRBV7-8
CDR3 DNA: TGTGCCAGCAGCTTAGGGCCCCTTCGATCGGGCTCCTACGAGCAGTACTTC
CDR3 protein: CASSLGPLRSGSYEQYF

D gene: TRBD1
clone size: -
J gene: TRBJ1-2
V gene: TRBV7-9
CDR3 DNA: TGTGCCAGCAGCCCTGGACAGGGAAGGGGCTACACCTTC
CDR3 protein: CASSPGQGRGYTF

D gene: -
clone size: -
J gene: TRBJ2-4
V gene: TRBV2
CDR3 DNA: TGTGCCAGCGTACAGGGACGGGGAGCCAAAAACATTCAGTACTTC
CDR3 protein: CASVQGRGAKNIQYF

D gene: TRBD1
clone size: once
J gene: TRBJ1-2
V gene: TRBV19
CDR3 DNA: TGTGCCACCCGGGACAGCATCTATGGCTACACCTTC
CDR3 protein: CATRDSIYGYTF

D gene: -
clone size: once
J gene: TRBJ1-5
V gene: TRBV10-3
CDR3 DNA: TGTGCCATCAGTGAGTCGATAACAGGTAGCAATCAGCCCCAGCATTTT
CDR3 protein: CAISESITGSNQPQHF

D gene: -
clone size: -
J gene: TRBJ2-5
V gene: TRBV28
CDR3 DNA: TGTGCCAGCAGTCCGGGGGTTATGGGAATTTTAAAAGAGACCCAGTACTTC
CDR3 protein: CASSPGVMGILKETQYF

D gene: -
clone size: -
J gene: TRBJ1-1
V gene: TRBV27
CDR3 DNA: TGTGCCAGCGATTACAGGGACGCGGAAGCTTTCTTT
CDR3 protein: CASDYRDAEAFF